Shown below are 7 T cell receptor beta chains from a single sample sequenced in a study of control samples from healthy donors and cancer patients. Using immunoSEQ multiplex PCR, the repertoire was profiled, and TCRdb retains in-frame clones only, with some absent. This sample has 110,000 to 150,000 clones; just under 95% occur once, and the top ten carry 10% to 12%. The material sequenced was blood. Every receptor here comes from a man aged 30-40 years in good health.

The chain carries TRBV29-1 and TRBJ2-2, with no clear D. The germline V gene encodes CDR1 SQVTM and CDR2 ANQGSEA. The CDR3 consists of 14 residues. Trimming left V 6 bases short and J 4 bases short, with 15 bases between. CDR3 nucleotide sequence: TGCAGCGTGTCCCTGGGGTTGGGCACCGGGGAGCTGTTTTTT. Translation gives CSVSLGLGTGELFF.

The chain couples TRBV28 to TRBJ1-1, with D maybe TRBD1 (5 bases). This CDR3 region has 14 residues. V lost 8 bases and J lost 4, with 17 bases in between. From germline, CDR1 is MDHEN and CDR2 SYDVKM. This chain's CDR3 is CASSGQGQATEAFF. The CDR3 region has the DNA TGTGCCAGCTCGGGCCAGGGTCAGGCCACTGAAGCTTTCTTT.

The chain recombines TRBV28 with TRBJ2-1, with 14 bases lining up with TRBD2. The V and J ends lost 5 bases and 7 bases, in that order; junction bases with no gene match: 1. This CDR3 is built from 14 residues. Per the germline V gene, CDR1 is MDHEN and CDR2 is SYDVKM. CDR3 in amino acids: CASSGTSGSNEQFF. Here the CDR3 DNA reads TGTGCCAGCAGTGGGACTAGCGGGAGTAATGAGCAGTTCTTC.

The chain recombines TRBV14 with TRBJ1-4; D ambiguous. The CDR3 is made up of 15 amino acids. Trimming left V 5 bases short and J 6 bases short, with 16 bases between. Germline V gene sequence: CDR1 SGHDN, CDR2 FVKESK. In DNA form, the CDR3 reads TGTGCCAGCAGCTCGCGGTGGGGAATACATGAAAAACTGTTTTTT. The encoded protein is CASSSRWGIHEKLFF. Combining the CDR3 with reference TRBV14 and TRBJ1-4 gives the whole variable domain EAGVTQFPSHSVIEKGQTVTLRCDPISGHDNLYWYRRVMGKEIKFLLHFVKESKQDESGMPNNRFLAERTGGTYSTLKVQPAELEDSGVYFCASSSRWGIHEKLFFGSGTQLSVL.

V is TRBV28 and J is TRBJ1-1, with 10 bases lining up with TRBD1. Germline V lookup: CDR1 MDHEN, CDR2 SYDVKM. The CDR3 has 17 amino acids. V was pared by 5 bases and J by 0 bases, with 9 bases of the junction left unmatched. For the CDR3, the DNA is TGTGCCAGCAGTCTGACAGGGGGCGTCGGGATGAACACTGAAGCTTTCTTT. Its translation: CASSLTGGVGMNTEAFF.

CDR3 bases: TGTGCCAGCAGCGTAGGTCCCGGAGATGTGAACACTGAAGCTTTCTTT. It yields the protein CASSVGPGDVNTEAFF. The chain employs TRBV9 and TRBJ1-1; unclear D gene. Trimming left V 0 bases short and J 0 bases short, with 12 bases between. Germline CDR1 is SGDLS and CDR2 is YYNGEE. The CDR3 has 16 residues.

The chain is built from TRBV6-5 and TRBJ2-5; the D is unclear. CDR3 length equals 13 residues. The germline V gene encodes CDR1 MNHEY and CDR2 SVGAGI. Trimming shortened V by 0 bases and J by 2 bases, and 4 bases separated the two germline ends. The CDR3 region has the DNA TGTGCCAGCAGTTACTCCGGTCAAGAGACCCAGTACTTC. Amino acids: CASSYSGQETQYF.